This T cell receptor beta chain was identified in a study of T-cell reconstitution after alpha-beta-depleted transplantation in children (dated by TCRdb to about 2016). In the study overall: T-cell immune reconstitution after TCRalphabeta/CD19-depleted allogeneic hematopoietic cell transplantation in children was quantitatively tracked in the study by means of TCR repertoire profiling.

Per the publication, the treatment or condition label means: allogeneic hematopoietic cell transplantation with graft depleted of TCRalphabeta T cells and CD19 B cells. Transplant recipients were children who received TCRalphabeta/CD19-depleted allogeneic hematopoietic cell grafts. Results and caveats for the whole study, not just this receptor: Apparently early alphabetaT-cell count recovery about two months after transplant reportedly relied on only several hundred rapidly expanded clones derived from non-depleted graft cells. The frequencies of hyperexpanded clones fell over the following months, and after one year, T-cell counts and TCRbeta diversity were mostly attributed to newly produced T cells. The high TCRbeta diversity at day 60 in some patients was ascribed to recipient T cells and intrathymic progenitors that had survived conditioning.

The library was obtained by PCR. Sequencing was carried out with an Illumina HiSeq 2500. TCR library preparation used molecular barcoding, with unique molecular identifiers applied to normalize quantification of the TCRbeta repertoire. Starting from the raw public reads, TCRdb applied fastp trimming at Q25, assembled clones with MiXCR and retained in-frame beta chains. All rows with the same CDR3 protein become a single entry with the most common DNA and genes. The sample table shows around 700,000 distinct CDR3 sequences, and roughly 14% are seen once. The ten biggest clones cover 0.75% to 0.85% of the sample. The table lists this clonotype with many counts. It lacks a known antigen. No base-level quality is on record; no much larger clone is a single base apart. Trimming takes 2 bases off V and 6 bases off J; junction bases not matched to a gene: 8. CDR1 and CDR2 (SGHRS, YFSETQ) derive from the germline V gene. Including cysteine and phenylalanine, the CDR3 has 15 amino acids. Of the read, only the CDR3 DNA is kept; its 45 bases are in frame from base 1.

The receptor comes from a girl aged 2-10 years with congenital amegakaryocytic thrombocytopenia, due to receive a stem cell transplant. The chain links TRBV5-1 with TRBJ1-2; 9 bases in the junction line up with TRBD1. The source material was PBMCs, sampled before TCRalphabeta/CD19-depleted stem cell transplant. Here the CDR3 is given as CASSFSGQGINGYTF. The sequenced DNA is TGCGCCAGCAGCTTTTCGGGACAGGGAATTAATGGCTACACCTTC.